A selection of T cell receptor beta chains follows, all from one sample in a study of blood T cell repertoires in COVID-19. Repertoires were generated with immunoSEQ multiplex PCR, while TCRdb's copy carries only in-frame clones and drops some. The sample lists about 90,000 clones, 75% to 90% occurring once. Sequenced input: peripheral blood. The receptors derive from a human donor in a cohort sampled during active COVID-19. Both conserved end residues are trimmed from each CDR3. The D gene is left open where the match is weak. Size values are once, few and many counts, or a class for expanded clones, and some rows have none.

v_gene	abundance	d_gene	CDR3aa
TRBV7-6	NA	NA	ASSLGSSTDTQY
TRBV10-3	NA	TRBD1	AIKKTGQADSPLH
TRBV2	NA	TRBD1	ASRRDRGSREQY
TRBV28	NA	TRBD1	ASSFPFYRGGDTQY
TRBV18	few	TRBD1	ASSTQGVEQF
TRBV11-2	NA	TRBD1	ASSSRQGVPYGYT
TRBV29-1	NA	NA	SVSDSMNTEAF
TRBV7-2	NA	TRBD1	ASGTGGNQPQH
TRBV6-1	NA	TRBD1	ASSEATGFLRYGYT
TRBV3-1/TRBV3-2	NA	TRBD1	ASTSTGADYEQY
TRBV5-1	NA	TRBD1	ASSSGQVVDEQF
TRBV3-1/TRBV3-2	NA	TRBD2	ASNRASSGGRSAGELF
TRBV3-1/TRBV3-2	NA	TRBD1	ASSPDREPYNEQF
TRBV7-2	few	TRBD2	ASSLERLAGTPSTDTQY
TRBV15	NA	NA	ATSIFSNQPQH
TRBV14	NA	NA	ASSRQASQAF
TRBV3-1/TRBV3-2	NA	NA	ASSPQTGGGYT
TRBV23-1	NA	TRBD1	ASSRYRDRGNTIY
TRBV4-1	NA	TRBD1	ASNDRGGSPLH
TRBV7-9	NA	TRBD2	ASSPSASGARYNEQF
TRBV6-5	NA	NA	ASSYSSIPYNSPLH
TRBV7-2	NA	TRBD2	ASKSPGLAGGNEQF
TRBV3-1/TRBV3-2	once	TRBD2	ASTPLIGGLAREETQY
TRBV18	NA	TRBD1	ASSPGQPYGYT